These 22 T cell receptor beta chains originate from one sample sequenced in a study of blood T cell repertoires in COVID-19. Repertoires were generated with immunoSEQ multiplex PCR, while TCRdb's copy carries only in-frame clones and drops some. Altogether roughly 250,000 clones are present, 65% to 85% being singletons, with the ten largest covering about 4%. Sequencing was performed on peripheral blood. The receptors derive from a woman between 35 and 50 years old with active or convalescent COVID-19.

This clone appeared many times. The chain has TRBV5-1 and TRBJ1-4, with no clear D. The germline CDR1 and CDR2 sequences are SGHRS and YFSETQ. The V end lost 6 bases, the J end lost 0 bases, and 9 bases lay between the germline ends. The CDR3 spans 14 residues. The CDR3 is CASMRGATNEKLFF. The CDR3 DNA follows: TGCGCCAGCATGCGCGGGGCAACTAATGAAAAACTGTTTTTT.

This clone appeared once. The chain employs TRBV6-5 and TRBJ1-3; no clear D. The CDR3 extends over 11 amino acids. Germline CDR1 is MNHEY and CDR2 is SVGAGI. The V end lost 5 bases, the J end lost 4 bases, and 3 bases lay between the germline ends. The CDR3 loop is CASSTGNTIYF. The CDR3 coding sequence is TGTGCCAGCAGTACAGGAAACACCATATATTTT.

The sample holds one count of this clone. CDR3 sequence: CASKSTGQPQHF. The CDR3 nucleotides read TGTGCCAGCAAGAGCACTGGTCAGCCCCAGCATTTT. V and J are TRBV28 and TRBJ1-5, with D hard to call. The germline V and J ends were trimmed by 7 bases and 6 bases, with 10 bases remaining between them. The length of the CDR3 is 12 residues. Germline V gene data show CDR1 as MDHEN and CDR2 as SYDVKM.

This clone occurred a few times. This rearrangement joins TRBV13 to TRBJ2-1; a possible D gene is TRBD1 (5 bases). V was trimmed by 5 bases and J by 2 bases, leaving 16 bases between them. The CDR3 is made up of 16 amino acids. Germline values: CDR1 PRHDT, CDR2 FYEKMQ (reference sequence). CDR3 DNA: TGTGCCAGCAGCCCCAGACAGCCAACAGCCTACAATGAGCAGTTCTTC. Translation gives CASSPRQPTAYNEQFF.

The V gene is TRBV11-2, the J gene TRBJ1-3; 7 bases agree with TRBD1. The CDR3 is 16 residues long. V gave up 5 bases and J gave up 5 bases; unmatched junction bases: 12. The V gene's germline CDR1 is SGHAT and CDR2 FQNNGV. The CDR3 DNA reads TGTGCCAGCAGCCGCGAGGGGGCATCGGCTAGAAACACCATATATTTT. Amino acid sequence: CASSREGASARNTIYF.

This chain connects TRBV20-1 to TRBJ2-3, with D uncertain. Trimming shortened V by 3 bases and J by 1 base, and 8 bases separated the two germline ends. Per the germline V gene, CDR1 is DFQATT and CDR2 is SNEGSKA (reference sequence). CDR3 length: 13 residues. In DNA form, the CDR3 reads TGCAGTGCTAGTACCCCAGGCACAGATACGCAGTATTTT. Amino acids: CSASTPGTDTQYF.

The gene calls are TRBV2 and TRBJ2-7; possibly TRBD1 for D (5 bases). The V gene lost 7 bases and the J gene lost 3 bases, with 7 bases spanning the gap. CDR3 size: 11 residues. CDR1 and CDR2 from the germline V gene are SNHLY and FYNNEI. CDR3 in DNA: TGTGCCAGCAAGGGGTTCTACGAGCAGTACGTC. Protein sequence: CASKGFYEQYV.

This chain links TRBV11-2 with TRBJ2-2; D perhaps matches TRBD2 (5 bases). The germline V gene encodes CDR1 SGHAT and CDR2 FQNNGV. This CDR3 has 17 residues. Trimming shortened V by 5 bases and J by 3 bases, and 19 bases separated the two germline ends. The CDR3 spells CASSLRLPGRDTGELFF. The CDR3 region has the DNA TGTGCCAGCAGCCTACGCCTACCGGGAAGAGACACCGGGGAGCTGTTTTTT.

The table lists this clone with a few counts. The rearrangement joins TRBV30 to TRBJ1-6; TRBD1 matches at 7 bases. The CDR3 contains 13 residues. Germline-derived CDR1 and CDR2 are GTSNPN and SVGIG (reference sequence). V shed 5 bases and J 9 bases; nucleotides not matched to a gene: 7. The CDR3 DNA follows: TGTGCCTGGGGGACAGTTGACAGTTCACCCCTCCACTTT. Translating gives CAWGTVDSSPLHF. The complete variable domain, with remaining parts taken from reference TRBV30 and TRBJ1-6, reads SQTIHQWPATLVQPVGSPLSLECTVEGTSNPNLYWYRQAAGRGLQLLFYSVGIGQISSEVPQNLSASRPQDRQFILSSKKLLLSDSGFYLCAWGTVDSSPLHFGNGTRLTVT.

The J gene is TRBJ1-5, the V gene TRBV24-1; perhaps TRBD1 as D (6 bases). CDR1 KGHDR and CDR2 SFDVKD come from the germline V gene. Trimming took off 5 bases at V and 11 bases at J, with 21 bases between the two ends. CDR3 size: 15 residues. The CDR3 bases are TGTGCCACCAGTGTCCTCGGGGGGGCGAGAAGGTCCCAGCATTTT. Protein sequence: CATSVLGGARRSQHF.

This chain connects TRBV7-9 to TRBJ1-1; 7 bases match TRBD1. Trimming at V came to 5 bases and at J to 0 bases, leaving 6 bases not matched to a gene. Looked up from germline, CDR1 is SEHNR and CDR2 is FQNEAQ (reference sequence). This CDR3 region has 15 residues. CDR3 sequence (DNA): TGTGCCAGCAGCCCTAGACAGGGAGTGAACACTGAAGCTTTCTTT. This translates into CASSPRQGVNTEAFF.

The chain combines TRBV14 with TRBJ1-4; 7 nucleotides match TRBD1. Germline CDR1 reads SGHDN; CDR2 reads FVKESK. This CDR3 contains 16 residues. Unmatched junction bases numbered 8, after V lost 0 bases and J lost 7 bases. The CDR3 DNA sequence: TGTGCCAGCAGCCAAGACCGACAGGGTTCCGGTGAAAAACTGTTTTTT. Encoded protein: CASSQDRQGSGEKLFF.

This chain uses TRBV6-5 with TRBJ1-5; D is undetermined. Germline-derived CDR1 and CDR2 are MNHEY and SVGAGI. The CDR3 runs to 13 residues. Trimming took off 8 bases at V and 9 bases at J, with 17 bases between the two ends. The DNA for the CDR3 is TGTGCCAGCCGGGAGCAGCCCTACGGGCCCCAGCATTTT. It encodes CASREQPYGPQHF.

The genes are TRBV4-1 and TRBJ1-5; 11 bases fit TRBD1. V was pared by 4 bases and J by 11 bases, with 7 bases of the junction left unmatched. This CDR3 contains 14 residues. In germline, CDR1 is MGHRA, CDR2 YSYEKL. Written as DNA, the CDR3 is TGCGCCAGCAGCCGGACAGGGGGCACAGGTTCCCAGCATTTT. Protein sequence: CASSRTGGTGSQHF.

This clone was recorded once. The genes are TRBV4-1 and TRBJ1-1, with 8 positions matching TRBD1. Germline V gene lookup returns CDR1 MGHRA and CDR2 YSYEKL. The junction had 5 bases not matched to a gene; V was cut back by 7 bases and J by 1 base. The CDR3 has 14 residues. DNA for the CDR3: TGCGCCAGCAACAGGGGGTGGAGGAACACTGAAGCTTTCTTT. It yields the protein CASNRGWRNTEAFF.

This clone appeared many times. This chain links TRBV11-2 with TRBJ2-3; TRBD2 agrees at 15 bases. Looked up from germline, CDR1 is SGHAT and CDR2 is FQNNGV. This CDR3 has 16 residues. The V and J ends lost 1 base and 7 bases, in that order; junction bases with no gene match: 3. CDR3 loop: CASSLVGLAGGHTQYF. The CDR3 DNA reads TGTGCCAGCAGCTTAGTGGGACTAGCGGGGGGCCATACGCAGTATTTT.

The chain has TRBV7-3 and TRBJ1-2; TRBD1 aligns across 8 bases. The CDR3 is 14 amino acids. The germline CDR1 and CDR2 sequences are SGHTA and FQGTGA. The junction had 9 bases not matched to a gene; V was cut back by 5 bases and J by 7 bases. CDR3 in amino acids: CASSLTGEGVGYTF. CDR3 nucleotides: TGTGCCAGCAGCCTGACAGGGGAGGGGGTTGGCTACACCTTC.

V is TRBV29-1 and J is TRBJ2-2, with 7 bases aligning to TRBD1. Germline V gene sequence: CDR1 SQVTM, CDR2 ANQGSEA. The ends lost 6 bases at V and 0 bases at J; junction bases unmatched: 4. The CDR3 sequence is 14 residues long. In DNA, the CDR3 is TGCAGCGTCATTGGGACAGCGAACACCGGGGAGCTGTTTTTT. It encodes CSVIGTANTGELFF.

The gene calls are TRBV28 and TRBJ1-4, with D perhaps matching TRBD1 (5 bases). Germline CDR1 and CDR2: MDHEN and SYDVKM. V was cut by 5 bases and J by 8 bases, with 15 bases left in between. The CDR3 covers 14 residues. CDR3 sequence: CASSGGSIREKLFF. The DNA of the CDR3 is TGTGCCAGCAGTGGGGGGTCAATCCGGGAAAAACTGTTTTTT.

V gene TRBV5-6 combines with J gene TRBJ2-7; 8 positions agree with TRBD1. Germline-derived CDR1 and CDR2 are SGHDT and YYEEEE. The length of the CDR3 is 14 residues. Trimming cost V 3 bases and J 2 bases; bases outside gene matches: 4. CDR3 DNA sequence: TGTGCCAGCAGCTGGACAGGGACCCCCTACGAGCAGTACTTC. It yields the protein CASSWTGTPYEQYF.

This rearrangement joins TRBV25-1 to TRBJ2-7; 8 bases align to TRBD1. The CDR3 loop spans 12 amino acids. CDR1 and CDR2 from the germline V gene are MGHDK and SYGVNS. V shed 7 bases and J 3 bases; nucleotides not matched to a gene: 2. Here the CDR3 reads CASTTGGYEQYV. The CDR3 nucleotides are TGTGCCAGCACTACAGGGGGCTACGAGCAGTACGTC.

The chain has TRBV27 and TRBJ1-3; no definite D call. The CDR3 is 13 amino acids. With 7 bases removed from V and 3 bases from J, the gap between germline ends came to 10 bases. In germline, CDR1 is MNHEY, CDR2 SMNVEV (reference sequence). CDR3: CASISLSGNTIYF. CDR3 DNA sequence: TGTGCCAGCATATCGCTAAGTGGAAACACCATATATTTT.